Listed below are T cell receptor beta chains from one sample, sequenced in a study of T cell repertoires in cytomegalovirus infection. TCRdb analysed the reads with MiXCR anew, one entry per CDR3 protein. The data contain 450,000 to 650,000 distinct CDR3 sequences, about a quarter of them singletons. Specimen: PBMCs. The receptors were gathered from a human donor in good health (CMV status not recorded). Some clones in this sample may be carry-over from other donors' samples. Both conserved end residues are part of each CDR3. The D gene is left open where the match is weak. A row's size may be missing; if present it is once, few, many or a size class.

>.|.|TRBJ2-3|TRBV20-1
CSANWGEAEDTQYF
TGCAGTGCGAACTGGGGAGAAGCCGAAGATACGCAGTATTTT
>few|TRBD2|TRBJ2-1|TRBV7-2
CASSYGTSGRVHEQFF
TGTGCCAGCAGCTACGGGACTAGCGGGAGGGTTCATGAGCAGTTCTTC
>many|.|TRBJ2-3|TRBV12-3/TRBV12-4
CASSVGGGRKTDTQYF
TGTGCCAGCAGTGTAGGGGGGGGCCGAAAAACAGATACGCAGTATTTT
>.|TRBD1|TRBJ2-4|TRBV6-2/TRBV6-3
CASSYPTGSDIQYF
TGTGCCAGCAGTTACCCGACAGGGTCGGACATTCAGTACTTC
>.|.|TRBJ2-2|TRBV6-5
CASTLGGARDTGELFF
TGTGCCAGCACCCTAGGGGGGGCGCGCGACACCGGGGAGCTGTTTTTT
>few|.|TRBJ1-5|TRBV29-1
CSGQEGRDQPQHF
TGCAGCGGCCAGGAGGGCAGGGATCAGCCCCAGCATTTT
>many|.|TRBJ2-3|TRBV7-9
CASSLGASDTQYF
TGTGCCAGCAGCTTGGGGGCGTCAGATACGCAGTATTTT
>few|TRBD2|TRBJ2-2|TRBV27
CASSSRRIAGDTGELFF
TGTGCCAGCAGTTCCCGACGTATAGCGGGAGACACCGGGGAGCTGTTTTTT
>.|.|TRBJ1-1|TRBV11-2
CASSLLGAVAFF
TGTGCCAGCAGCTTGCTCGGGGCTGTAGCTTTCTTT
>once|.|TRBJ2-1|TRBV19
CASREGGVYNEQFF
TGTGCCAGTAGGGAGGGGGGGGTCTACAATGAGCAGTTCTTC
>.|TRBD2|TRBJ2-2|TRBV28
CASVAGGLSNTGELFF
TGTGCCAGCGTAGCGGGAGGTTTGTCGAACACCGGGGAGCTGTTTTTT
>few|.|TRBJ2-5|TRBV5-4
CASGRDTVQETQYF
TGTGCCAGCGGAAGGGACACAGTTCAAGAGACCCAGTACTTC
>few|.|TRBJ2-1|TRBV5-6
CASSLELGEVYNEQFF
TGTGCCAGCAGCCTTGAACTAGGGGAGGTATACAATGAGCAGTTCTTC
>.|.|TRBJ2-1|TRBV7-9
CASSYRKRVGGNEQFF
TGTGCCAGCAGCTATAGGAAGCGAGTGGGGGGCAATGAGCAGTTCTTC
>few|TRBD1|TRBJ1-2|TRBV19
CASSTQGQGGYGYTF
TGTGCCAGTAGTACCCAAGGACAGGGAGGCTATGGCTACACCTTC
>.|TRBD2|TRBJ2-1|TRBV29-1
CSVHPGTSVSEQFF
TGCAGCGTGCACCCGGGGACTAGTGTCAGTGAGCAGTTCTTC
>few|TRBD1|TRBJ2-7|TRBV6-1
CASSRPGQGLYEQYF
TGTGCCAGCAGTAGACCGGGACAGGGCCTCTACGAGCAGTACTTC
>.|.|TRBJ2-7|TRBV7-9
CASSFTGEWDEQYF
TGTGCCAGCAGCTTTACAGGAGAATGGGACGAGCAGTACTTC
>.|.|TRBJ1-1|TRBV7-2
CASSYGPRTEAFF
TGTGCCAGCAGCTACGGGCCCCGCACTGAAGCTTTCTTT
>.|TRBD1|TRBJ1-2|TRBV6-8
CASSYPGQGFGYTF
TGTGCCAGCAGTTACCCGGGACAGGGCTTCGGCTACACCTTC
>many|.|TRBJ2-5|TRBV7-2
CASSLSVLGAQQETQYF
TGTGCCAGCAGCTTAAGTGTGTTGGGGGCCCAGCAAGAGACCCAGTACTTC
>few|TRBD1|TRBJ2-2|TRBV12-3/TRBV12-4
CASSGTGGNLGELFF
TGTGCCAGCAGTGGAACAGGGGGAAATTTAGGGGAGCTGTTTTTT
>many|TRBD2|TRBJ2-1|TRBV7-2
CASSLAYGRGNEQFF
TGTGCCAGCAGCTTAGCCTACGGGAGGGGGAATGAGCAGTTCTTC
>few|TRBD2|TRBJ2-1|TRBV19
CASSSPPGTSGIAEQFF
TGTGCCAGTAGTTCCCCACCCGGGACTAGCGGGATAGCTGAGCAGTTCTTC
>.|.|TRBJ2-3|TRBV27
CASSRDLAADTQYF
TGTGCCAGCAGTCGGGACCTGGCGGCAGATACGCAGTATTTT
>.|TRBD1|TRBJ2-7|TRBV4-3
CASSQDRGGFYEQYF
TGCGCCAGCAGCCAAGATCGAGGGGGCTTTTACGAGCAGTACTTC
>.|.|TRBJ2-2|TRBV4-1
CASSQYQVTVTGELFF
TGCGCCAGCAGCCAATATCAGGTGACAGTAACCGGGGAGCTGTTTTTT
>.|.|TRBJ1-1|TRBV5-1
CASSDPSNTEAFF
TGCGCCAGTTCGGATCCATCGAACACTGAAGCTTTCTTT
>many|TRBD2|TRBJ2-5|TRBV7-2
CASSSLAGGGETQYF
TGTGCCAGCAGCTCCCTAGCGGGAGGAGGGGAGACCCAGTACTTC
>.|.|TRBJ2-2|TRBV19
CASSIREATGELFF
TGTGCCAGTAGTATTAGGGAGGCCACCGGGGAGCTGTTTTTT
>.|TRBD2|TRBJ2-1|TRBV27
CASSLSRAGGYNEQFF
TGTGCCAGCAGTTTATCGAGAGCGGGAGGTTACAATGAGCAGTTCTTC
>few|TRBD2|TRBJ2-1|TRBV7-9
CASSLGTSGRTYNEQFF
TGTGCCAGCAGCCTCGGGACTAGCGGGAGGACCTACAATGAGCAGTTCTTC
>.|.|TRBJ1-2|TRBV10-3
CAISESRVKDGYTF
TGTGCCATCAGTGAGTCGAGGGTTAAAGATGGCTACACCTTC
>.|TRBD2|TRBJ2-3|TRBV6-2/TRBV6-3
CASSYPEAGGLDTQYF
TGTGCCAGCAGTTACCCCGAAGCGGGAGGTTTAGATACGCAGTATTTT
>.|TRBD1|TRBJ1-5|TRBV10-3
CAISSDRGDQPQHF
TGTGCCATCAGTTCGGACAGGGGGGATCAGCCCCAGCATTTT
>few|TRBD1|TRBJ1-2|TRBV12-3/TRBV12-4
CASSPTGAYGYTF
TGTGCCAGCAGTCCCACAGGGGCCTATGGCTACACCTTC
>.|TRBD2|TRBJ2-5|TRBV12-3/TRBV12-4
CASSKLGGSQETKYF
TGTGCCAGCAGCAAGTTGGGGGGGAGTCAAGAGACCAAGTACTTC
>.|TRBD2|TRBJ2-3|TRBV4-3
CASSQEPSGNTDTQYF
TGCGCCAGCAGCCAAGAACCTAGCGGGAACACAGATACGCAGTATTTT